The 13 T cell receptor beta chains reported below all come from one sample, sequenced in a study of blood T cell repertoires in COVID-19. The method was immunoSEQ multiplex PCR; TCRdb's version includes in-frame clones alone and lacks a portion of them. The sample contains 130,000 or so clones, more than 75% of which appear only once. Input material: peripheral blood. These receptors came from a man in his sixties or seventies with active COVID-19.

This sequence joins TRBV9 and TRBJ2-6; TRBD2 matches at 7 bases. Trimming at V came to 5 bases and at J to 1 base, leaving 9 bases not matched to a gene. The CDR3 runs to 17 residues. Germline CDR1 reads SGDLS; CDR2 reads YYNGEE. As DNA, the CDR3 is TGTGCCAGCAGTACGGGACTAACCGATTCTGGGGCCAACGTCCTGACTTTC. Protein sequence: CASSTGLTDSGANVLTF. Supplemented by reference TRBV9 and TRBJ2-6, the full variable domain reads DSGVTQTPKHLITATGQRVTLRCSPRSGDLSVYWYQQSLDQGLQFLIQYYNGEERAKGNILERFSAQQFPDLHSELNLSSLELGDSALYFCASSTGLTDSGANVLTFGAGSRLTVL.

V and J are TRBV9 and TRBJ2-6, with D maybe TRBD1 (5 bases). V lost 3 bases, J lost 5 bases, and 6 bases lay in between. In germline, CDR1 is SGDLS, CDR2 YYNGEE. CDR3 length: 13 residues. DNA for the CDR3: TGTGCCAGCAGCGGACAGCGGGCCAACGTCCTGACTTTC. Its translation: CASSGQRANVLTF.

The rearrangement uses TRBV7-3 and TRBJ1-1; TRBD1 is a possible D gene (5 bases). In germline, CDR1 is SGHTA, CDR2 FQGTGA. V was shortened by 3 bases and J by 6 bases, with 14 bases between the two germline ends. The length of the CDR3 is 14 residues. The CDR3 sequence is CASSLQGGNSEAFF. Here the CDR3 DNA reads TGTGCCAGCAGCTTGCAGGGAGGAAACTCTGAAGCTTTCTTT.

DNA for the CDR3: TGTGCCAGCAGCAAAGCCGGTGGGGCCAACGTCCTGACTTTC. It translates to CASSKAGGANVLTF. The chain has TRBV21-1 and TRBJ2-6; TRBD2 was called by the table and not checked on the DNA. TRBV21-1 is a pseudogene. The CDR3 is 14 residues long.

The sample holds one count of this clone. The chain is built from TRBV7-9 and TRBJ2-1; 11 bases map to TRBD2. V was clipped by 4 bases and J by 9 bases; unmatched bases: 5. The CDR3 length is 14 residues. Per germline, CDR1 SEHNR and CDR2 FQNEAQ (reference sequence). The CDR3 spells CASSSVLAGGEQFF. CDR3 DNA: TGTGCCAGCAGCTCCGTGCTAGCGGGAGGTGAGCAGTTCTTC.

This chain uses TRBV7-3 with TRBJ2-7; the match to TRBD2 covers 13 bases. J gave up 5 bases and V 2 bases, and 6 bases lay outside the gene matches. Germline CDR1 is SGHTA and CDR2 is FQGTGA. The CDR3 has 16 amino acids. CDR3 nucleotide sequence: TGTGCCAGCAGCTTAGTGGGGACTAGCGGGATCCACGAGCAGTACTTC. It translates to CASSLVGTSGIHEQYF.

The chain carries TRBV7-2 and TRBJ2-5; the match to TRBD2 covers 10 bases. The CDR3 extends over 16 amino acids. V dropped 5 bases and J dropped 1; count of bases not matched to a gene: 7. Germline CDR1 is SGHTA and CDR2 is FQGNSA. Here the CDR3 DNA reads TGTGCCAGCAGCATTGGGACTAGCGTTGGCCAAGAGACCCAGTACTTC. Protein product: CASSIGTSVGQETQYF.

The chain joins TRBV27 to TRBJ2-1; D ambiguous. The CDR3 consists of 14 residues. V gave up 5 bases and J gave up 1 base, with 9 bases separating them. Per germline, CDR1 MNHEY and CDR2 SMNVEV (reference sequence). The CDR3 region has the DNA TGTGCCAGCAGTACTGATAGTTCCTACAATGAGCAGTTCTTC. It encodes CASSTDSSYNEQFF.

This clone has a handful of counts. V gene TRBV28 combines with J gene TRBJ1-5, with D perhaps matching TRBD1 (5 bases). There are 16 residues in the CDR3. CDR1 and CDR2 from the germline V gene are MDHEN and SYDVKM. Trimming removed 5 bases from V and 0 bases from J, with 14 bases in between. The CDR3 bases are TGTGCCAGCAGTCCAAGGACAAGACATAGCAATCAGCCCCAGCATTTT. This codes for CASSPRTRHSNQPQHF.

This clone was seen a few times. The chain employs TRBV7-2 and TRBJ2-1; TRBD2 might be the D (6 bases). The CDR3 totals 9 residues. Deletions cut 10 bases from V and 10 bases from J, with 8 bases between. CDR1 is SGHTA and CDR2 is FQGNSA in the germline V gene. The CDR3 DNA reads TGTGCCATTAGCGGCGAGCAGTTCTTC. Translation: CAISGEQFF.

The rearrangement uses TRBV28 and TRBJ1-1; the match to TRBD1 covers 9 bases. The germline CDR1 and CDR2 sequences are MDHEN and SYDVKM. The V segment lost 6 bases and the J segment 6 bases; nucleotides outside the gene matches: 8. The CDR3 extends over 14 amino acids. The CDR3: CASSPGQGKAEAFF. The CDR3 bases are TGTGCCAGCAGCCCGGGACAGGGTAAGGCTGAAGCTTTCTTT.

The table lists this clone with a count of one. The gene calls are TRBV2 and TRBJ1-1; 8 bases match TRBD1. This CDR3 contains 14 residues. The V segment lost 5 bases and the J segment 1 base; nucleotides outside the gene matches: 3. From germline, CDR1 is SNHLY and CDR2 FYNNEI. CDR3 residues: CASSRTGGNTEAFF. CDR3 DNA sequence: TGTGCCAGCAGTAGAACAGGGGGGAACACTGAAGCTTTCTTT. Based on the CDR3 plus reference TRBV2 and TRBJ1-1, the full variable domain is EPEVTQTPSHQVTQMGQEVILRCVPISNHLYFYWYRQILGQKVEFLVSFYNNEISEKSEIFDDQFSVERPDGSNFTLKIRSTKLEDSAMYFCASSRTGGNTEAFFGQGTRLTVV.

The chain is built from TRBV2 and TRBJ1-1, with D possibly TRBD1 on 5 matching bases. Germline V gene sequence: CDR1 SNHLY, CDR2 FYNNEI. The CDR3 is 13 residues long. Between the trimmed V and J ends, which lost 5 bases and 0 bases, there was a span of 7 bases. CDR3 bases: TGTGCCAGCAGTTCACAGGTGAACACTGAAGCTTTCTTT. Amino acids: CASSSQVNTEAFF.